Each of the 23 T cell receptor beta chains below was sequenced from the same sample in a study of blood T cell repertoires in COVID-19. Produced via immunoSEQ multiplex PCR; TCRdb's table is partial and in-frame only. The sample records just under 250,000 clones, 86% being singletons. Sequencing was performed on peripheral blood. The receptors were sampled from a woman in her twenties or thirties who had recovered from COVID-19.

This clone was seen just once. The J gene is TRBJ2-1, the V gene TRBV12-3 or TRBV12-4, with D possibly matching TRBD2 (6 bases). This CDR3 has 13 amino acids. Trimming cost V 6 bases and J 6 bases, with 12 bases left between them. The CDR3 DNA follows: TGTGCCAGCAGCCGGGACTGGATCAATGAGCAGTTCTTC. As protein: CASSRDWINEQFF.

The chain has TRBV3-1 (or the pseudogene TRBV3-2) and TRBJ1-4; perhaps TRBD1 as D (5 bases). CDR1 LGHDT and CDR2 YNNKEL come from the germline V gene (reference sequence). V was trimmed by 6 bases and J by 6 bases, leaving 20 bases between them. The CDR3 extends over 16 amino acids. This CDR3 is CASSQRLGTEDEKLFF. As DNA, the CDR3 is TGTGCCAGCAGTCAGAGACTAGGGACCGAAGATGAAAAACTGTTTTTT.

CDR3 protein: CASSPPRQRATEAFF. The CDR3 nucleotides are TGTGCCAGCAGCCCCCCAAGACAGCGCGCCACTGAAGCTTTCTTT. The rearrangement links TRBV7-9 to TRBJ1-1; tentative D call: TRBD1 (5 bases). The CDR3 sequence is 15 residues long. V shed 5 bases and J shed 4 bases, with 17 bases lying between them. Germline V gene lookup returns CDR1 SEHNR and CDR2 FQNEAQ (reference sequence).

The rearrangement joins TRBV28 to TRBJ2-1, with D possibly TRBD1 on 6 matching bases. Germline V gives CDR1 MDHEN, CDR2 SYDVKM. The germline V and J ends were trimmed by 2 bases and 7 bases, with 15 bases remaining between them. CDR3 size: 15 residues. DNA for the CDR3: TGTGCCAGCAGTTTAAGAGGGGAAAGGGGGAATGAGCAGTTCTTC. Protein product: CASSLRGERGNEQFF.

The genes are TRBV5-1 and TRBJ1-1; 8 nucleotides line up with TRBD1. CDR1 is SGHRS and CDR2 is YFSETQ in the germline V gene. The CDR3 spans 14 residues. Losses at the gene ends were 0 bases for V and 3 bases for J; bases not matched to a gene: 1. For the CDR3, the DNA is TGCGCCAGCAGCTTGGACAGGGGGTACACTGAAGCTTTCTTT. This encodes CASSLDRGYTEAFF. Full variable domain (missing parts from reference TRBV5-1 and TRBJ1-1): KAGVTQTPRYLIKTRGQQVTLSCSPISGHRSVSWYQQTPGQGLQFLFEYFSETQRNKGNFPGRFSGRQFSNSRSEMNVSTLELGDSALYLCASSLDRGYTEAFFGQGTRLTVV.

V usage is TRBV5-1 and J usage is TRBJ2-1; the match to TRBD2 covers 11 bases. There are 16 residues in the CDR3. With 1 base clipped from V and 7 bases from J, the junction kept 7 bases outside the gene matches. Germline lookup yields CDR1 SGHRS and CDR2 YFSETQ. The CDR3 DNA is TGCGCCAGCAGCTTGACCGGGACTAGCGGTCTTAATGAGCAGTTCTTC. Protein product: CASSLTGTSGLNEQFF.

This chain uses TRBV6-4 with TRBJ2-3; perhaps TRBD2 as D (6 bases). V dropped 0 bases and J dropped 2 bases, with 9 bases sitting between them. This CDR3 is built from 15 residues. Germline V gene sequence: CDR1 MRHNA, CDR2 SNTAGT. Here the CDR3 reads CASSDSAGTTDTQYF. For the CDR3, the DNA is TGTGCCAGCAGTGACTCTGCGGGAACCACAGATACGCAGTATTTT.

V gene TRBV7-3 combines with J gene TRBJ1-2, with D unresolved. Germline V gene lookup returns CDR1 SGHTA and CDR2 FQGTGA. There are 13 residues in the CDR3. Trimming left V 4 bases short and J 5 bases short, with 11 bases between. Here the CDR3 reads CASSSSQVYGYTF. The CDR3 nucleotides read TGTGCCAGCAGCTCCTCTCAGGTTTATGGCTACACCTTC.

V gene TRBV4-3 combines with J gene TRBJ2-5; a possible D gene is TRBD2 (7 bases). V was trimmed by 0 bases and J by 6 bases, leaving 14 bases between them. Germline V gene sequence: CDR1 LGHNA, CDR2 YSLEER. The CDR3 totals 15 residues. Here the CDR3 reads CASSQDRGAGKTQYF. CDR3 coding DNA: TGCGCCAGCAGCCAAGATCGGGGGGCCGGGAAGACCCAGTACTTC.

The chain combines TRBV12-3 or TRBV12-4 with TRBJ2-7, with 7 bases fitting TRBD1. This CDR3 has 13 residues. Unmatched junction bases numbered 7, after V lost 7 bases and J lost 4 bases. The DNA of the CDR3 is TGTGCCAGCACCTCGACAGGGACGTACGAGCAGTACTTC. Residues: CASTSTGTYEQYF.

With respect to this clone: The same CDR3 arises from other DNA sequences in this sample as well. This chain joins TRBV9 and TRBJ2-2; D unresolved. The germline V and J ends were trimmed by 0 bases and 4 bases, with 7 bases remaining between them. This CDR3 region has 14 residues. Germline loops: CDR1 SGDLS, CDR2 YYNGEE. DNA of the CDR3: TGTGCCAGCAGCGTAGCTTCGGGCACCGGGGAGCTGTTTTTT. The encoded protein is CASSVASGTGELFF. The whole variable domain, filled in from reference TRBV9 and TRBJ2-2, reads DSGVTQTPKHLITATGQRVTLRCSPRSGDLSVYWYQQSLDQGLQFLIQYYNGEERAKGNILERFSAQQFPDLHSELNLSSLELGDSALYFCASSVASGTGELFFGEGSRLTVL.

The rearrangement joins TRBV18 to TRBJ2-3; 7 bases fit TRBD1. Trimming took 1 base from V and 0 from J; bases not matched to a gene: 4. This CDR3 comprises 16 residues. Germline assignment: CDR1 KGHSH and CDR2 LQKENI. The CDR3 spells CASSPQGTVSTDTQYF. CDR3 DNA sequence: TGTGCCAGCTCACCACAGGGGACAGTCAGCACAGATACGCAGTATTTT.

This sequence joins TRBV5-8 and TRBJ1-2; D call uncertain. The CDR3 is 15 residues long. Trimming removed 4 bases from V and 4 bases from J, with 17 bases in between. Germline values: CDR1 SGHTS, CDR2 YDEGEE. Written as DNA, the CDR3 is TGTGCCAGCAGCGTCTCATTCGGGTCTCCCTATGGCTACACCTTC. The encoded protein is CASSVSFGSPYGYTF. The full variable domain, its missing parts supplied by reference TRBV5-8 and TRBJ1-2, is EAGVTQSPTHLIKTRGQQATLRCSPISGHTSVYWYQQALGLGLQFLLWYDEGEERNRGNFPPRFSGRQFPNYSSELNVNALELEDSALYLCASSVSFGSPYGYTFGSGTRLTVV.

The J gene is TRBJ1-2, the V gene TRBV19, with D perhaps matching TRBD1 (5 bases). This CDR3 comprises 14 residues. Trimming removed 1 base from V and 1 base from J, with 7 bases in between. The germline V gene has CDR1 LNHDA and CDR2 SQIVND (reference sequence). CDR3 amino acids: CASSIGGVNYGYTF. CDR3 coding DNA: TGTGCCAGTAGTATAGGGGGGGTTAACTATGGCTACACCTTC.

This chain joins TRBV27 and TRBJ1-2; D gene uncertain. Germline V gene data show CDR1 as MNHEY and CDR2 as SMNVEV (reference sequence). The CDR3 is 13 amino acids. The V end lost 6 bases, the J end lost 3 bases, and 11 bases lay between the germline ends. CDR3: CASREALHYGYTF. The CDR3 coding sequence is TGTGCCAGCAGGGAGGCGCTTCACTATGGCTACACCTTC.

The chain links TRBV7-9 to TRBJ1-3; 7 bases line up with TRBD1. Per the germline V gene, CDR1 is SEHNR and CDR2 is FQNEAQ (reference sequence). This CDR3 is built from 15 residues. V was clipped by 4 bases and J by 0 bases; unmatched bases: 3. The CDR3 coding sequence is TGTGCCAGCAGCTGGGACAGATTCTCTGGAAACACCATATATTTT. Translating gives CASSWDRFSGNTIYF.

The rearrangement uses TRBV6-6 and TRBJ2-5; weak D call: TRBD1 (5 bases). The CDR3 runs 13 residues. Per germline, CDR1 MNHNY and CDR2 SVGAGI (reference sequence). V lost 6 bases and J lost 1, with 9 bases in between. Here the CDR3 DNA reads TGTGCCAGCAGGGGGCAGATCCAAGAGACCCAGTACTTC. Translating gives CASRGQIQETQYF.

The V and J genes are TRBV6-1 and TRBJ1-3; the D is unclear. The CDR3 spans 14 residues. In germline, CDR1 is MNHNS, CDR2 SASEGT. V shed 1 base and J shed 2 bases, with 6 bases lying between them. Written as DNA, the CDR3 is TGTGCCAGCAGTGAAGTGCCAGCTGGAAACACCATATATTTT. Amino acid sequence: CASSEVPAGNTIYF.

The CDR3 spells CASSLDVSRADSGANVLTF. The CDR3 region has the DNA TGTGCCAGCAGCTTAGATGTGTCCAGGGCAGACTCTGGGGCCAACGTCCTGACTTTC. The chain links TRBV11-2 to TRBJ2-6; D is possibly TRBD1 (5 bases). From germline, CDR1 is SGHAT and CDR2 FQNNGV. V gave up 0 bases and J gave up 0 bases, with 15 bases separating them. The CDR3 runs 19 residues.

This clone has just one count. This chain uses TRBV5-4 with TRBJ1-2, with 7 bases lining up with TRBD1. The CDR3 length is 16 residues. J lost 4 bases, V lost 4 bases, and 13 bases had no gene match. Germline-derived CDR1 and CDR2 are SGHNT and YYREEE (reference sequence). CDR3 residues: CASSPEQGPFSYGYTF. The CDR3 coding sequence is TGTGCCAGCAGCCCTGAACAGGGGCCTTTTAGCTATGGCTACACCTTC. Supplemented by reference TRBV5-4 and TRBJ1-2, the full variable domain reads ETGVTQSPTHLIKTRGQQVTLRCSSQSGHNTVSWYQQALGQGPQFIFQYYREEENGRGNFPPRFSGLQFPNYSSELNVNALELDDSALYLCASSPEQGPFSYGYTFGSGTRLTVV.

The CDR3 coding sequence is TGTGCCAGCAGCACCAGGGGGCTGGAAAACACCATATATTTT. Translation: CASSTRGLENTIYF. The chain employs TRBV9 and TRBJ1-3; 8 nucleotides line up with TRBD1. From germline, CDR1 is SGDLS and CDR2 YYNGEE. The CDR3 consists of 14 residues. V was clipped by 4 bases and J by 6 bases; unmatched bases: 6.

The CDR3 region has the DNA TGTGCCAGCAGTTCCCCTTTGGCCCCCCAAGTGACATACGAGCAGTACTTC. Translated, it gives CASSSPLAPQVTYEQYF. V gene TRBV6-2 or TRBV6-3 combines with J gene TRBJ2-7; no clear D. Germline-derived CDR1 and CDR2 are MNHEY and SVGEGT. With 4 bases removed from V and 4 bases from J, the gap between germline ends came to 23 bases. The CDR3 contains 17 residues.

The chain joins TRBV6-5 to TRBJ1-3; D possibly corresponds to TRBD1 (6 bases). Trimming removed 6 bases at V and 0 bases at J, with 12 bases between. The CDR3 is 15 residues long. CDR1 and CDR2 from the germline V gene are MNHEY and SVGAGI. The CDR3 sequence is CASRSGQISGNTIYF. DNA for the CDR3: TGTGCCAGCAGGTCCGGACAGATCTCTGGAAACACCATATATTTT.